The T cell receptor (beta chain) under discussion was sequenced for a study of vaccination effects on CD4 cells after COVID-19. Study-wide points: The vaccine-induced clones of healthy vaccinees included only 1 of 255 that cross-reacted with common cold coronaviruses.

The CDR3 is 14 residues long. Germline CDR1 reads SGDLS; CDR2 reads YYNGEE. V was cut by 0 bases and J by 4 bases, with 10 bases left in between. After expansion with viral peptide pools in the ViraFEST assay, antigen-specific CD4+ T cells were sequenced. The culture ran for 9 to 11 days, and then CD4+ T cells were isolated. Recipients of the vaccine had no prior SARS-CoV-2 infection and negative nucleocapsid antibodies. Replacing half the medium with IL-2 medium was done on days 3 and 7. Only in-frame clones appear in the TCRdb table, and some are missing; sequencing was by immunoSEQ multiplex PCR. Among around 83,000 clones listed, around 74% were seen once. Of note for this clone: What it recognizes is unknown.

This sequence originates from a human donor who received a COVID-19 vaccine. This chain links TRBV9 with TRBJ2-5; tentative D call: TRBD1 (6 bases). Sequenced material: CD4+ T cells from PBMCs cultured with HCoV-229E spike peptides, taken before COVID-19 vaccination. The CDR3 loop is CASSVVGGAETQYF. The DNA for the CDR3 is TGTGCCAGCAGCGTAGTTGGGGGCGCAGAGACCCAGTACTTC.